These 25 T cell receptor beta chains share one sample of origin, sequenced in a study of blood T cell repertoires in COVID-19. The method was immunoSEQ multiplex PCR; TCRdb's version includes in-frame clones alone and lacks a portion of them. The repertoire includes under 500,000 clones, 75% to 90% of them detected once, and roughly 1.1% sits in the top ten. What was sequenced was PBMCs or T cells enriched from blood (not recorded which). The receptor source for this set is a man in his thirties or forties who had recovered from COVID-19.

The chain combines TRBV4-2 with TRBJ1-5, with 8 bases aligning to TRBD1. Germline V gives CDR1 LGHNA, CDR2 YNFKEQ. CDR3 length: 14 residues. The trim removed 1 base at V and 8 bases at J, leaving 4 bases unmatched. The CDR3: CASSQGTGLKPQHF. CDR3 sequence (DNA): TGTGCCAGCAGCCAAGGGACAGGGTTGAAGCCCCAGCATTTT.

On this clone itself: Other DNA sequences in this specimen translate into the identical CDR3. The rearrangement links TRBV11-2 to TRBJ2-7, with D uncertain. The CDR3 covers 12 residues. CDR1 SGHAT and CDR2 FQNNGV come from the germline V gene. Trimming cost V 1 base and J 3 bases, with 4 bases left between them. Here the CDR3 reads CASSLGLYEQYF. The CDR3 bases are TGTGCCAGCAGCTTAGGTCTCTACGAGCAGTACTTC. The full variable domain, its missing parts supplied by reference TRBV11-2 and TRBJ2-7, is EAGVAQSPRYKIIEKRQSVAFWCNPISGHATLYWYQQILGQGPKLLIQFQNNGVVDDSQLPKDRFSAERLKGVDSTLKIQPAKLEDSAVYLCASSLGLYEQYFGPGTRLTVT.

The chain links TRBV25-1 to TRBJ2-1; perhaps TRBD1 as D (7 bases). Trimming took 2 bases from V and 9 from J, leaving 17 bases between them. Germline values: CDR1 MGHDK, CDR2 SYGVNS. The CDR3 contains 15 residues. Here the CDR3 reads CASSEIYAEGAEQFF. Written as DNA, the CDR3 is TGTGCCAGCAGTGAAATTTATGCGGAGGGGGCTGAGCAGTTCTTC.

The genes are TRBV29-1 and TRBJ2-7, with a possible D match to TRBD1 (6 bases). Trimming removed 1 base from V and 5 bases from J, with 12 bases in between. Germline V gene lookup returns CDR1 SQVTM and CDR2 ANQGSEA. The CDR3 is 13 amino acids. CDR3 DNA sequence: TGCAGCGTTGAAGTCCAGGGGACCGACGAGCAGTACTTC. Encoded protein: CSVEVQGTDEQYF.

Concerning this clone itself: This same CDR3 is encoded by further DNA sequences in the sample. The V call is TRBV5-1, the J call TRBJ2-1; TRBD1 might be the D (6 bases). This CDR3 is 13 amino acids long. Trimming cost V 2 bases and J 3 bases, with 6 bases left between them. Germline CDR1 reads SGHRS; CDR2 reads YFSETQ. CDR3 sequence: CASSLGGYNEQFF. Written as DNA, the CDR3 is TGCGCCAGCAGCTTAGGGGGCTACAATGAGCAGTTCTTC.

This clone appeared a single time. V and J are TRBV7-2 and TRBJ2-7; a possible D gene is TRBD2 (5 bases). Germline V gene sequence: CDR1 SGHTA, CDR2 FQGNSA. Between the trimmed V and J ends, which lost 5 bases and 3 bases, there was a span of 20 bases. This CDR3 comprises 16 residues. The CDR3 DNA reads as TGTGCCAGCAGCCCACGGATGAGGGCCTCGGGCTACGAGCAGTACTTC. It is translated as CASSPRMRASGYEQYF.

The V and J genes are TRBV6-5 and TRBJ1-3; TRBD1 matches at 7 bases. Germline CDR1 reads MNHEY; CDR2 reads SVGAGI. CDR3 length equals 15 residues. V lost 7 bases, J lost 3 bases, and 9 bases stayed unmatched. The CDR3, as DNA: TGTGCCAGCAAGCTCGCAGGGGGTAATGGAAACACCATATATTTT. Translation gives CASKLAGGNGNTIYF.

The chain links TRBV9 to TRBJ2-3; tentative D call: TRBD2 (6 bases). CDR3 length equals 15 residues. CDR1 is SGDLS, CDR2 YYNGEE, per germline. Trimming shortened V by 3 bases and J by 2 bases, and 13 bases separated the two germline ends. CDR3 loop: CASSGDSFFTDTQYF. CDR3 nucleotides: TGTGCCAGCAGCGGGGACTCTTTCTTCACAGATACGCAGTATTTT.

The chain carries TRBV15 and TRBJ1-2, with no clear D. The V end lost 2 bases, the J end lost 3 bases, and 7 bases lay between the germline ends. The CDR3 is 13 residues long. Germline CDR1 is LNHNV and CDR2 is YYDKDF (reference sequence). The DNA of the CDR3 is TGTGCCACCAGCAGACGGTTAGACTATGGCTACACCTTC. Translating gives CATSRRLDYGYTF.

The chain employs TRBV18 and TRBJ2-1, with a tentative D call TRBD2 (6 bases). The V end was cut by 4 bases, the J end by 10 bases, with 11 bases between. Germline V lookup: CDR1 KGHSH, CDR2 LQKENI. This CDR3 spans 12 amino acids. The CDR3: CASSLTSPEQFF. The CDR3 DNA reads TGTGCCAGCTCACTTACTAGCCCCGAGCAGTTCTTC.

V is TRBV3-1 (or the pseudogene TRBV3-2) and J is TRBJ1-1; D remains unclear. This CDR3 contains 16 residues. Germline V gene sequence: CDR1 LGHDT, CDR2 YNNKEL (reference sequence). The V gene lost 1 base and the J gene lost 0 bases, with 12 bases spanning the gap. The DNA of the CDR3 is TGTGCCAGCAGCCAAGCTATAGCTCTCATGAACACTGAAGCTTTCTTT. Its translation is CASSQAIALMNTEAFF.

V gene TRBV7-9 combines with J gene TRBJ2-1; D possibly corresponds to TRBD2 (6 bases). V lost 2 bases and J lost 3, with 14 bases in between. This CDR3 is 16 amino acids long. Looked up from germline, CDR1 is SEHNR and CDR2 is FQNEAQ (reference sequence). The CDR3 nucleotides are TGTGCCAGCAGCTTACTAGGGTTTAGCGGCTACAATGAGCAGTTCTTC. Encoded protein: CASSLLGFSGYNEQFF.

This chain joins TRBV19 and TRBJ1-2; D call uncertain. V dropped 6 bases and J dropped 4 bases, with 15 bases sitting between them. Germline V gives CDR1 LNHDA, CDR2 SQIVND (reference sequence). The CDR3 length is 14 residues. CDR3 sequence reads: CASSSVEASYGYTF. The CDR3 nucleotides read TGTGCCAGTAGCTCAGTAGAGGCCTCCTATGGCTACACCTTC. Combining the CDR3 with reference TRBV19 and TRBJ1-2 gives the whole variable domain DGGITQSPKYLFRKEGQNVTLSCEQNLNHDAMYWYRQDPGQGLRLIYYSQIVNDFQKGDIAEGYSVSREKKESFPLTVTSAQKNPTAFYLCASSSVEASYGYTFGSGTRLTVV.

CDR3 in DNA: TGTGCCAGCAGCTTAGCGGGACCGGCCGAGCAGTACTTC. Translated, it gives CASSLAGPAEQYF. The chain is built from TRBV5-4 and TRBJ2-7; 7 bases are a match to TRBD2. Per the germline V gene, CDR1 is SGHNT and CDR2 is YYREEE (reference sequence). V lost 2 bases and J lost 6; bases outside the gene matches: 5. The CDR3 runs 13 residues.

The CDR3 coding sequence is TGTGCCAGTAGTAGGACAGGGAGGGCCAATCAGCCCCAGCATTTT. Its protein product is CASSRTGRANQPQHF. The rearrangement uses TRBV19 and TRBJ1-5; 8 nucleotides match TRBD1. J was trimmed by 3 bases and V by 4 bases; bases with no gene match: 5. Germline lookup yields CDR1 LNHDA and CDR2 SQIVND (reference sequence). The CDR3 extends over 15 amino acids.

The chain employs TRBV4-1 and TRBJ2-7; 10 nucleotides match TRBD2. The CDR3 is 15 residues long. V was clipped by 2 bases and J by 1 base; unmatched bases: 2. The germline CDR1 and CDR2 sequences are MGHRA and YSYEKL. In DNA, the CDR3 is TGCGCCAGCAGCCAAACTAGCGGGACTTCCTACGAGCAGTACTTC. Translated, it gives CASSQTSGTSYEQYF.

V is TRBV12-5 and J is TRBJ2-1; 11 bases fit TRBD1. V gave up 0 bases and J gave up 1 base; unmatched junction bases: 14. This CDR3 spans 21 amino acids. Per the germline V gene, CDR1 is LGHNT and CDR2 is FRNRAP. CDR3 bases: TGTGCTAGTGGTTTGGTACCCCTCACGAGGACAGGGGGCTTTTCCTACAATGAGCAGTTCTTC. It encodes CASGLVPLTRTGGFSYNEQFF.

The chain recombines TRBV2 with TRBJ1-5; D uncertain. The germline V gene encodes CDR1 SNHLY and CDR2 FYNNEI. This CDR3 region has 16 residues. The V and J ends lost 3 bases and 7 bases respectively, with 19 bases between them. This chain's CDR3 is CASSDQVLVAGQPQHF. The CDR3 DNA reads as TGTGCCAGCAGTGACCAGGTCTTGGTGGCGGGACAGCCCCAGCATTTT.

The chain couples TRBV29-1 to TRBJ2-7, with TRBD2 identical over 8 bases. The CDR3 totals 15 residues. From germline, CDR1 is SQVTM and CDR2 ANQGSEA. J lost 2 bases, V lost 5 bases, and 11 bases had no gene match. The DNA for the CDR3 is TGCAGCGTTCGTAGCGGGAAGAGGAAAACCTACGAGCAGTACTTC. Translating it yields CSVRSGKRKTYEQYF.

This rearrangement joins TRBV9 to TRBJ2-1, with 8 bases fitting TRBD1. This CDR3 contains 14 residues. Losses at the gene ends were 2 bases for V and 8 bases for J; bases not matched to a gene: 6. Germline CDR1 SGDLS, CDR2 YYNGEE. DNA of the CDR3: TGTGCCAGCAGCGTTAACAGGGGGTTGGATGAGCAGTTCTTC. Its protein product is CASSVNRGLDEQFF.

V usage is TRBV20-1 and J usage is TRBJ1-1; no definite D call. Trimming stripped 0 bases from V and 6 bases from J, with 5 bases between. CDR3 size: 11 residues. Germline CDR1 and CDR2: DFQATT and SNEGSKA (reference sequence). In DNA, the CDR3 is TGCAGTGCTAGAGATCAGGCTGAAGCTTTCTTT. Its translation: CSARDQAEAFF.

This chain joins TRBV11-2 and TRBJ1-6; 7 nucleotides align to TRBD1. Losses at the gene ends were 5 bases for V and 8 bases for J; bases not matched to a gene: 6. The CDR3 sequence is 14 residues long. CDR1 and CDR2 from the germline V gene are SGHAT and FQNNGV. The CDR3 coding sequence is TGTGCCAGCAGCCCTGACAGGGAGCATTCACCCCTCCACTTT. Its translation is CASSPDREHSPLHF.

The V call is TRBV28, the J call TRBJ2-3; maybe TRBD2 (6 bases). The germline gives CDR1 MDHEN, CDR2 SYDVKM. The V and J ends lost 5 bases and 4 bases respectively, with 13 bases between them. This CDR3 contains 14 residues. The CDR3 protein is CASSSSGVADTQYF. The CDR3 DNA reads as TGTGCCAGCAGTAGCTCGGGAGTAGCAGATACGCAGTATTTT. Together with reference TRBV28 and TRBJ2-3, the CDR3 gives the full variable domain: DVKVTQSSRYLVKRTGEKVFLECVQDMDHENMFWYRQDPGLGLRLIYFSYDVKMKEKGDIPEGYSVSREKKERFSLILESASTNQTSMYLCASSSSGVADTQYFGPGTRLTVL.

The gene calls are TRBV6-4 and TRBJ1-1; D is ambiguous. The V and J ends lost 0 bases and 1 base respectively, with 9 bases between them. CDR1 MRHNA and CDR2 SNTAGT come from the germline V gene. The length of the CDR3 is 15 residues. The CDR3 region has the DNA TGTGCCAGCAGTGACTCCACCGCAGGGAACACTGAAGCTTTCTTT. Encoded protein: CASSDSTAGNTEAFF.

This chain uses TRBV6-4 with TRBJ2-7, with a tentative D call TRBD1 (5 bases). The CDR3 has 15 residues. With 3 bases removed from V and 2 bases from J, the gap between germline ends came to 14 bases. The germline V gene has CDR1 MRHNA and CDR2 SNTAGT. CDR3 nucleotides: TGTGCCAGCAGTGAAGGATTTAACAGGCCCTACGAGCAGTACTTC. It encodes CASSEGFNRPYEQYF.